The next 3 T cell receptor beta chains were all read from a single sample in a study of cytomegalovirus exposure and HLA in healthy donors. Primers for the PCR totalled 60 Vbeta and 13 Jbeta. The method was immunoSEQ multiplex PCR; TCRdb's version includes in-frame clones alone and lacks a portion of them. The repertoire holds 90,000 to 100,000 clones, with about 74% as singletons. The material sequenced was PBMCs. These receptors all come from a female donor in good health and CMV-seronegative.

Here the CDR3 DNA reads TGTGCCAGCAGCGTAGCTCAGGGTAATTCACCCCTCCACTTT. Its protein is CASSVAQGNSPLHF. The V gene is TRBV9, the J gene TRBJ1-6; D is possibly TRBD1 (5 bases). Per germline, CDR1 SGDLS and CDR2 YYNGEE. This CDR3 contains 14 residues. Trimming cost V 0 bases and J 6 bases, with 7 bases left between them.

CDR3 in amino acids: CASSVDRGPGNTIYF. The CDR3 nucleotides read TGTGCCAGTAGTGTCGACAGGGGACCTGGAAACACCATATATTTT. This chain uses TRBV19 with TRBJ1-3; 8 bases are shared with TRBD1. This CDR3 comprises 15 residues. CDR1 and CDR2 (germline): LNHDA, SQIVND (reference sequence). Trimming took 5 bases from V and 2 from J; bases not matched to a gene: 5.

The chain links TRBV19 to TRBJ2-1, with TRBD2 matching over 10 bases. CDR1 LNHDA and CDR2 SQIVND come from the germline V gene (reference sequence). The CDR3 consists of 19 residues. The trim removed 9 bases at V and 3 bases at J, leaving 20 bases unmatched. The CDR3 DNA reads TGTGCCAGCCTCCGACTAGCGGGCGGGGGGCTTAATCTCTACAATGAGCAGTTCTTC. This encodes CASLRLAGGGLNLYNEQFF.